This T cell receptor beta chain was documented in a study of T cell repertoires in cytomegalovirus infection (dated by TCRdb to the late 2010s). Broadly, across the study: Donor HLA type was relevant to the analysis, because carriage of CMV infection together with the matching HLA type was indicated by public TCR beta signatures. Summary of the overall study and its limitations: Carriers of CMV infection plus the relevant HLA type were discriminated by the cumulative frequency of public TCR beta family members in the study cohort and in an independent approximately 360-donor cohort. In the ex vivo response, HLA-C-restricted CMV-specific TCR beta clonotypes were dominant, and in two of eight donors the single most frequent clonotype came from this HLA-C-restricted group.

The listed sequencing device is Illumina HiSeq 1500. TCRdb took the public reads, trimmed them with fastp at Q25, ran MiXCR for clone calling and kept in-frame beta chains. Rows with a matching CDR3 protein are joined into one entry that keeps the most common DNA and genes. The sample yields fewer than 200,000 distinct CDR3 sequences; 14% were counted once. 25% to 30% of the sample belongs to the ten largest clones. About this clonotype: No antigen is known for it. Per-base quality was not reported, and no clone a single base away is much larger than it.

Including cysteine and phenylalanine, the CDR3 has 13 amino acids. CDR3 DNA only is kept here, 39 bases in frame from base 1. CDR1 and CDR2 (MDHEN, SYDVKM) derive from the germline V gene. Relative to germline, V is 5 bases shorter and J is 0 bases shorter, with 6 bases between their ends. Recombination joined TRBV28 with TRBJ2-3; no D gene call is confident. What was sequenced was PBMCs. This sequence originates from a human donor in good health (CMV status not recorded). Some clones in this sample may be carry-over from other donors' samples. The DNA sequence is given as TGTGCCAGCAGTGGGTACAGCACAGATACGCAGTATTTT. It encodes CASSGYSTDTQYF.